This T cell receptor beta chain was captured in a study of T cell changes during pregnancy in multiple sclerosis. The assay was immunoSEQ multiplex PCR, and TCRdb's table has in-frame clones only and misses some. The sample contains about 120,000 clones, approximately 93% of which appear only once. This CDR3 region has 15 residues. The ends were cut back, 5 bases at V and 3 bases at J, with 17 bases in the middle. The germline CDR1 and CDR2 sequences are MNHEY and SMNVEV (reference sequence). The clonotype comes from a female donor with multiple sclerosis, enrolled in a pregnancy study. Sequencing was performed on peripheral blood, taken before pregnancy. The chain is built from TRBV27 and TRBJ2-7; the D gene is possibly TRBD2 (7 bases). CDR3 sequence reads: CASSRLGGGFYEQYF. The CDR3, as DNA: TGTGCCAGCAGTAGGCTGGGGGGGGGCTTCTACGAGCAGTACTTC.